The sequence of this TCR beta chain was determined in a study of liver allograft versus peripheral blood T cells. On the study more broadly: The study compared liver allograft T cell receptor repertoires against peripheral blood repertoires of liver transplant recipients.

V lost 7 bases and J lost 5; bases outside the gene matches: 6. The germline gives CDR1 MNHNS, CDR2 SASEGT. This CDR3 spans 13 amino acids. TCRdb reanalysed the reads using MiXCR and keeps one entry per CDR3 protein. Here the sample spans several thousand distinct CDR3 sequences, roughly 17% being singletons. Regarding the study as a whole: Peripheral blood T cell receptor repertoires reportedly differed from those found within liver allografts.

Note on this clonotype: What it binds is not known.

This chain connects TRBV6-1 to TRBJ2-5, with 8 bases identical to TRBD1. This clonotype originated in a human patient who had a liver transplant. Some T cells may be transferred from the graft donor. The CDR3 loop is CASKQGGQETQYF. Here the CDR3 DNA reads TGTGCCAGCAAACAGGGGGGCCAGGAGACCCAGTACTTC.